This T cell receptor beta chain is from a study of CD8+ T cells in alopecia areata. The wider study: A 6-month off-drug phase came after tofacitinib, which had lasted 6 to 18 months.

Trimming removed 4 bases from V and 6 bases from J, with 12 bases in between. Per the germline V gene, CDR1 is GTSNPN and CDR2 is SVGIG (reference sequence). CDR3 length equals 12 residues. Study-wide results and caveats: Especially in alopecia totalis/universalis, lesional scalp showed greater clonality than normal scalp did.

Following extraction, RNA underwent reverse transcription to cDNA, which served as the sequencing template. The assay was immunoSEQ multiplex PCR, and TCRdb's table has in-frame clones only and misses some. The sample shows about 130,000 clones, about 60% of them seen only once. Individuals with alopecia areata gave both lesional scalp punch biopsies and peripheral blood for collection. T lymphocytes (CD4+ and CD8+) were sorted from PBMCs. About this clone: No antigen is known for it.

Source: CD4+ T cells sorted from blood, taken at week 0. The chain has TRBV30 and TRBJ1-1; a possible D gene is TRBD1 (6 bases). The sequence came from a human donor with alopecia areata. CDR3 protein: CAWTLGGPEAFF. The CDR3 DNA follows: TGTGCCTGGACCCTCGGGGGGCCTGAAGCTTTCTTT.